This TCR beta chain appears in the sequencing data of a study of early T cells in non-severe SARS-CoV-2 infection. Study-wide context: Chains stayed unpaired after sequencing of bulk RNA from unsorted whole blood.

Researchers attached unique molecular identifiers to individual cDNA molecules. In TCRdb, the 5' RACE reads were re-called with MiXCR into one record per CDR3 protein. The data show 50,000 to 70,000 distinct CDR3 sequences, approximately 15% seen once. The germline V gene encodes CDR1 SGDLS and CDR2 YYNGEE. V lost 4 bases, J lost 4 bases, and 12 bases lay in between. This CDR3 is built from 13 residues. This clonotype was detected only once. What it recognizes is unknown. Study-level findings and limits: In VDJdb matching, anti-spike CD8 responses were favored while private and CD4 specificities went missing.

The rearrangement links TRBV9 to TRBJ2-7, with D hard to call. Sequencing was performed on whole blood, taken at baseline. The receptor was derived from an adult who was a healthcare worker with PCR-confirmed SARS-CoV-2 infection or an uninfected control (not recorded which). CDR3 in DNA: TGTGCCAGCAGCTCTTACGACACTTACGAGCAGTACTTC. As protein: CASSSYDTYEQYF.